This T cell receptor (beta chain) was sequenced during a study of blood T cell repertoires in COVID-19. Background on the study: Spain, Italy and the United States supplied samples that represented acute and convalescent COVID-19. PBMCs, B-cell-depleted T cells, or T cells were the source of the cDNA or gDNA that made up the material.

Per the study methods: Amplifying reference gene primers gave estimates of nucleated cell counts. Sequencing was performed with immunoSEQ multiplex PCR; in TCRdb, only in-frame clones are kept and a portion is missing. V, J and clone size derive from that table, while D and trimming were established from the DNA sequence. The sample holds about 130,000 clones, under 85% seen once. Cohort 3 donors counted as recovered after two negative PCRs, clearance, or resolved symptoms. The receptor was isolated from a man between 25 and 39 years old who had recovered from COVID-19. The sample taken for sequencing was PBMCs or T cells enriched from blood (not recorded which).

DNA of the CDR3: TGTGCCACCAGTAAATTGGCAGGGGAAGAGACCCAGTACTTC. Encoded protein: CATSKLAGEETQYF. The gene calls are TRBV24-1 and TRBJ2-5, with a tentative D call TRBD1 (6 bases). This CDR3 contains 14 residues. CDR1 is KGHDR and CDR2 is SFDVKD in the germline V gene. V was clipped by 6 bases and J by 3 bases, with 13 bases between them.